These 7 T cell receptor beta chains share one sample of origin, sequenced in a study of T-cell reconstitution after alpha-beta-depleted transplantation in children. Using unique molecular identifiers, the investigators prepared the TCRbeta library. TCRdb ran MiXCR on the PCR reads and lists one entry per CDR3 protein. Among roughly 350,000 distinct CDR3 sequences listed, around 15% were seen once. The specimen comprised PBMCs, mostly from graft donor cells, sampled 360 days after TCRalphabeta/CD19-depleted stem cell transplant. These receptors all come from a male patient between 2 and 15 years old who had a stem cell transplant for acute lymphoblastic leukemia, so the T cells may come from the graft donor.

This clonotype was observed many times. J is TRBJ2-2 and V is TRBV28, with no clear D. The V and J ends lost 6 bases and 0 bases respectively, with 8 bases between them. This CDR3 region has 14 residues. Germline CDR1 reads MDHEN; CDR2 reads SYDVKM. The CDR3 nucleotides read TGTGCCAGCAGGACGGCGTCGAACACCGGGGAGCTGTTTTTT. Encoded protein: CASRTASNTGELFF.

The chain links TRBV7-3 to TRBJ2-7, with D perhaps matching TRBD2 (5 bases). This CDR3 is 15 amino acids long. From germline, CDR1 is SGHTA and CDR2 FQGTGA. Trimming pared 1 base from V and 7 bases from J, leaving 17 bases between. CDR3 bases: TGTGCCAGCAGCTTAAAATGCTTGGGAGCGCAGGAGCAGTACTTC. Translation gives CASSLKCLGAQEQYF. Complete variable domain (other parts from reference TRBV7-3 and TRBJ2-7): GAGVSQTPSNKVTEKGKYVELRCDPISGHTALYWYRQSLGQGPEFLIYFQGTGAADDSGLPNDRFFAVRPEGSVSTLKIQRTERGDSAVYLCASSLKCLGAQEQYFGPGTRLTVT.

The CDR3 sequence: CASSQLPSESSYEQYF. As DNA, the CDR3 is TGTGCCAGCAGCCAACTTCCTAGCGAGAGCTCCTACGAGCAGTACTTC. J is TRBJ2-7 and V is TRBV7-2; a weak D match, TRBD2 (6 bases). Germline values: CDR1 SGHTA, CDR2 FQGNSA. Trimming cost V 5 bases and J 0 bases, with 17 bases left between them. The CDR3 has 16 amino acids.

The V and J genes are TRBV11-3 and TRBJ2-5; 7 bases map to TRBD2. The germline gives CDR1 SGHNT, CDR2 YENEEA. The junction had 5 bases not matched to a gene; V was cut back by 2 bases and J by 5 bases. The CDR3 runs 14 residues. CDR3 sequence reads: CASSLMGAGETQYF. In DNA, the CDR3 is TGTGCCAGCAGCTTAATGGGAGCGGGGGAGACCCAGTACTTC. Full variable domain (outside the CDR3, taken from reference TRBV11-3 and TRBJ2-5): EAGVVQSPRYKIIEKKQPVAFWCNPISGHNTLYWYLQNLGQGPELLIRYENEEAVDDSQLPKDRFSAERLKGVDSTLKIQPAELGDSAVYLCASSLMGAGETQYFGPGTRLLVL.

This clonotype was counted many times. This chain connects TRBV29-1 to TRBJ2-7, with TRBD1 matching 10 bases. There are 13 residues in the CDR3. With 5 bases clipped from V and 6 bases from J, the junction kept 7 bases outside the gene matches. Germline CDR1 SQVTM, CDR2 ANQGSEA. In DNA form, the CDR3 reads TGCAGCGTTCCCGGGACAGGGGTGGGCGAGCAGTACTTC. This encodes CSVPGTGVGEQYF.

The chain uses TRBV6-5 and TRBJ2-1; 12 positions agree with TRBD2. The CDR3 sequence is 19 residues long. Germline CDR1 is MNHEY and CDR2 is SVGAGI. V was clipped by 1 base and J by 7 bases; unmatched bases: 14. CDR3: CASSYYAFGLAGYQNEQFF. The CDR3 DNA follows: TGTGCCAGCAGTTACTACGCATTCGGACTAGCGGGATATCAAAATGAGCAGTTCTTC.

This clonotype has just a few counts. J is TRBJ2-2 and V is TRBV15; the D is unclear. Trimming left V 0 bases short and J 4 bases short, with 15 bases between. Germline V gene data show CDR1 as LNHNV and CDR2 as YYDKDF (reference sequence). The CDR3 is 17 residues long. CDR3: CATSRDRPVAGTGELFF. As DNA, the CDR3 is TGTGCCACCAGCAGAGATCGGCCAGTGGCCGGCACCGGGGAGCTGTTTTTT.